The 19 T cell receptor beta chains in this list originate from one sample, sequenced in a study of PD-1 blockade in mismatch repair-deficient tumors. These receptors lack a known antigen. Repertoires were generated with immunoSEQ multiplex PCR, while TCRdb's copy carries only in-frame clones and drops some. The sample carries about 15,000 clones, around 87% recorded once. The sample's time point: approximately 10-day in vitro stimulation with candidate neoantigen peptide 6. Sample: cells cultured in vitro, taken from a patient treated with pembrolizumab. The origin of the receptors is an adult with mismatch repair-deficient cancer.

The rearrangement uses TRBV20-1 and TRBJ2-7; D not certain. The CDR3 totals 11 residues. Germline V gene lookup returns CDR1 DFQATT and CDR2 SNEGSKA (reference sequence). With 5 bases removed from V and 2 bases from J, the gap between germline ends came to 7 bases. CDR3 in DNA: TGCAGTGCTGCCCCCGCCTACGAGCAGTACTTC. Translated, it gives CSAAPAYEQYF.

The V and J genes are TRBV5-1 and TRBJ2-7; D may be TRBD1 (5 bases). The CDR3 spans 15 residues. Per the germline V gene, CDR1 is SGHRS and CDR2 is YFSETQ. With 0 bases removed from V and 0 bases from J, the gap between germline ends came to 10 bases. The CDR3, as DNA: TGCGCCAGCAGCTTGGAAGGGGAAAGCTCCTACGAGCAGTACTTC. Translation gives CASSLEGESSYEQYF. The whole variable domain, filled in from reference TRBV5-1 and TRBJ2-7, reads KAGVTQTPRYLIKTRGQQVTLSCSPISGHRSVSWYQQTPGQGLQFLFEYFSETQRNKGNFPGRFSGRQFSNSRSEMNVSTLELGDSALYLCASSLEGESSYEQYFGPGTRLTVT.

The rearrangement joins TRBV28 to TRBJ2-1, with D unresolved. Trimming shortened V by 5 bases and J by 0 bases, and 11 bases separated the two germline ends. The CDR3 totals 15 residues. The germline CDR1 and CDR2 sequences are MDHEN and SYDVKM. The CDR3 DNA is TGTGCCAGCAGTCCCGCCACAAGCTCCTACAATGAGCAGTTCTTC. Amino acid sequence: CASSPATSSYNEQFF.

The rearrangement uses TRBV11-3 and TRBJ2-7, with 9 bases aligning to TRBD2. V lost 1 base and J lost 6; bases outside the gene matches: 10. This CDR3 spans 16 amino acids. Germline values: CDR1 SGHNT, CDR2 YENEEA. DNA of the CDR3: TGTGCCAGCAGCTTAGGACTAGCGGAAGTGGCAGGCGAGCAGTACTTC. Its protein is CASSLGLAEVAGEQYF.

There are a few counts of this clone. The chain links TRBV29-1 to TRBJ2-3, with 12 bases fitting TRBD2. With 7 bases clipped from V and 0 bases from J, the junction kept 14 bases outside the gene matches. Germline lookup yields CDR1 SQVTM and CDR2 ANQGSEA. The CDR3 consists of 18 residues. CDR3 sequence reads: CSASSGRAPLTSTDTQYF. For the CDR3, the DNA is TGCAGCGCCTCTAGCGGGAGGGCCCCTCTTACTAGCACAGATACGCAGTATTTT.

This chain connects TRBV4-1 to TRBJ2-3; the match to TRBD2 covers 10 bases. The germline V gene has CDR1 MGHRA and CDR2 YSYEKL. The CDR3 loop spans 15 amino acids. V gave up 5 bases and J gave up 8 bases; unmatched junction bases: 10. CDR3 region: CASSDLAGEFSTQYF. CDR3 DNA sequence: TGCGCCAGCAGCGATCTAGCGGGAGAATTTTCTACGCAGTATTTT.

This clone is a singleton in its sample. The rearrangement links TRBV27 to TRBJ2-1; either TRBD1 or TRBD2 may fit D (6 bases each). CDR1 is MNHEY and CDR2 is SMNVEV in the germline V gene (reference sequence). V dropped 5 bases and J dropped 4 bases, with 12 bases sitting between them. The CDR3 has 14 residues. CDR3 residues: CASSLQGLYNEQFF. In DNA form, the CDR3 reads TGTGCCAGCAGTCTACAGGGACTTTACAATGAGCAGTTCTTC.

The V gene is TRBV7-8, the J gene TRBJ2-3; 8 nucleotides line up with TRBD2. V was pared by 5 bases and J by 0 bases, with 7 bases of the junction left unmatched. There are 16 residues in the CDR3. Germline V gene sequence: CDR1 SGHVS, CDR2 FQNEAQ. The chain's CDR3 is CASSKGLASSTDTQYF. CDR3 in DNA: TGTGCCAGCAGCAAAGGACTAGCCTCGAGCACAGATACGCAGTATTTT.

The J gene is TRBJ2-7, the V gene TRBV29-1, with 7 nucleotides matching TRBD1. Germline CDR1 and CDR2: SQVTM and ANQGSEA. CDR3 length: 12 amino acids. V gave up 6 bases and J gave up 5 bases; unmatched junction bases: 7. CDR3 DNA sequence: TGCAGCGTCGATACAGGGGCCCACGAGCAGTACTTC. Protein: CSVDTGAHEQYF.

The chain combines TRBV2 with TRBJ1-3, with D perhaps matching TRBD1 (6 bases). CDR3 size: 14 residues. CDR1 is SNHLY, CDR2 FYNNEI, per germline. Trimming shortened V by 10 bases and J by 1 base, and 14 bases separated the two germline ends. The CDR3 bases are TGTGCCAAGTCTACAGGGTCTTCTGGAAACACCATATATTTT. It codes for CAKSTGSSGNTIYF.

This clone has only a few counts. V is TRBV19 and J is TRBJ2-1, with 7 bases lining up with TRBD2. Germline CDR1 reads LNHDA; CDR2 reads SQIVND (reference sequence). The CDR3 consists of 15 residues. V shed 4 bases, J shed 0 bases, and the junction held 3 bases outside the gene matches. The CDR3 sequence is CASSTSGVSYNEQFF. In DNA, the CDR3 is TGTGCCAGTAGTACTAGCGGAGTCTCCTACAATGAGCAGTTCTTC.

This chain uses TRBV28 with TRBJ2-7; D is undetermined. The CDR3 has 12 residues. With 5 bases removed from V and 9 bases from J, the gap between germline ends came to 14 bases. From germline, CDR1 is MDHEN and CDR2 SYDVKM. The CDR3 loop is CASSPPGFGQYF. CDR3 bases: TGTGCCAGCAGTCCACCCGGTTTTGGGCAGTACTTC. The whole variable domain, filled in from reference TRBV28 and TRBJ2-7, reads DVKVTQSSRYLVKRTGEKVFLECVQDMDHENMFWYRQDPGLGLRLIYFSYDVKMKEKGDIPEGYSVSREKKERFSLILESASTNQTSMYLCASSPPGFGQYFGPGTRLTVT.

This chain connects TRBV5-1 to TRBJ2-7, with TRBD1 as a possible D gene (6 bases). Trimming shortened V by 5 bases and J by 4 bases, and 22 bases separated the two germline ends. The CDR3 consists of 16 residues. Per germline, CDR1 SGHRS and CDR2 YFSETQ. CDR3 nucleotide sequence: TGCGCCAGCAGACTTCAGGGGACCCATGAGTTTTACGAGCAGTACTTC. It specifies CASRLQGTHEFYEQYF. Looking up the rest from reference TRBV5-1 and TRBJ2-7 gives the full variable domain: KAGVTQTPRYLIKTRGQQVTLSCSPISGHRSVSWYQQTPGQGLQFLFEYFSETQRNKGNFPGRFSGRQFSNSRSEMNVSTLELGDSALYLCASRLQGTHEFYEQYFGPGTRLTVT.

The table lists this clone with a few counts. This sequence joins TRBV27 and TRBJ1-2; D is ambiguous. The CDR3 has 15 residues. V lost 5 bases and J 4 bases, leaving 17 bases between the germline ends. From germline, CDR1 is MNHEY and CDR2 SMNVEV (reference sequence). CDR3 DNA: TGTGCCAGCAGTCCTGGGTCCGAAAGCTTCTATGGCTACACCTTC. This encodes CASSPGSESFYGYTF.

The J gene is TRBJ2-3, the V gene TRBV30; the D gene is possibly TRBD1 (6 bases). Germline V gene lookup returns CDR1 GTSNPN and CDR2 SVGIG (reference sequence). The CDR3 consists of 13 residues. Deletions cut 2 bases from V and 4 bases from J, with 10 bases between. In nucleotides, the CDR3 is TGTGCCTGGAGTTTCCAGGGGCCAGATACGCAGTATTTT. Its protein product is CAWSFQGPDTQYF.

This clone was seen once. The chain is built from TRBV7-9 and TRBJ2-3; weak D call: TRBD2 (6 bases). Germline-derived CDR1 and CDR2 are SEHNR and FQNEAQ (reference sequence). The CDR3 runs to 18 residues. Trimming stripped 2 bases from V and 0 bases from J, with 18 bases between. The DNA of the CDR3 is TGTGCCAGCAGCTTATTCGTCAACCGGGACTTGAGCACAGATACGCAGTATTTT. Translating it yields CASSLFVNRDLSTDTQYF.

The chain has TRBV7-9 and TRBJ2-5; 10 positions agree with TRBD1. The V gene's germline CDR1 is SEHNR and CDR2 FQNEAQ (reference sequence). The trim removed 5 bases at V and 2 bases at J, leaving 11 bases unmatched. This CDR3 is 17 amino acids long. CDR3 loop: CASSARDRGGVQETQYF. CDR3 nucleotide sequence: TGTGCCAGCAGCGCCCGGGACAGGGGTGGTGTGCAAGAGACCCAGTACTTC.

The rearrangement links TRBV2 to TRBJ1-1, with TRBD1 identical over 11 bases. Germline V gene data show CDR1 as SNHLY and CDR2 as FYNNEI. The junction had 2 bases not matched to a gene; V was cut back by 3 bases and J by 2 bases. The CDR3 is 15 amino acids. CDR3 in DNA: TGTGCCAGCAGTGATCGGACAGGGGGCAACACTGAAGCTTTCTTT. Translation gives CASSDRTGGNTEAFF.

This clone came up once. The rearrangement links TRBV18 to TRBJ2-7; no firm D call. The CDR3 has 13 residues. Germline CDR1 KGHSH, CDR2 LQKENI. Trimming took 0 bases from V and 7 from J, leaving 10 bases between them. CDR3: CASSPPNGREQYF. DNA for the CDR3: TGTGCCAGCTCACCACCAAACGGGCGGGAGCAGTACTTC.